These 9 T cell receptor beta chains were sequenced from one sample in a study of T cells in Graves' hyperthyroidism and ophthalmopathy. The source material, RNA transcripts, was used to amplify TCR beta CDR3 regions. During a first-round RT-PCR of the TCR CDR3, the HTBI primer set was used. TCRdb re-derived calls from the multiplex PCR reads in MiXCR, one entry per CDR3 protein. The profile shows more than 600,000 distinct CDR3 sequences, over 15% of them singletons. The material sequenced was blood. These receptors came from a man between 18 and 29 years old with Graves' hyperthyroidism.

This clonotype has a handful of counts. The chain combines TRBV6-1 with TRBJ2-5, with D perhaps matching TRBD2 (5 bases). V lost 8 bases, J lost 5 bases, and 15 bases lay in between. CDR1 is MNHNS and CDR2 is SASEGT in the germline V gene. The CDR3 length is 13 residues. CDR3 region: CASCRRSRETQYF. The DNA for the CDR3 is TGTGCCAGCTGCCGGAGGAGTAGGGAGACCCAGTACTTC.

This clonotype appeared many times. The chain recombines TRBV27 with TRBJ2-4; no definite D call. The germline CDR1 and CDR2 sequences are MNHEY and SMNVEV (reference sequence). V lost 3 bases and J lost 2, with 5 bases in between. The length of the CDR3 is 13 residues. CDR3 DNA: TGTGCCAGCAGTTTCCCCCCCAAAAACATTCAGTACTTC. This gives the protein CASSFPPKNIQYF.

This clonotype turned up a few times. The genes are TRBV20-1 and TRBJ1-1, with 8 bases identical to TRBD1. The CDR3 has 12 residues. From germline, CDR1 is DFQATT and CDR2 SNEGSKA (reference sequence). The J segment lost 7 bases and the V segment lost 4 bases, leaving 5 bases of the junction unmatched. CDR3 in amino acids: CSATDRGDEAFF. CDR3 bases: TGCAGTGCTACCGACAGGGGCGATGAAGCTTTCTTT.

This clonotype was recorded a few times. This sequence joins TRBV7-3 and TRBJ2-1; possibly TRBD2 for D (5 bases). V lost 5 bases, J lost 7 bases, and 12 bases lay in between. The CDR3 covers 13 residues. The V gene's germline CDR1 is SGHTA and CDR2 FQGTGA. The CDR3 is CASSPTTGNEQFF. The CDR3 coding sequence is TGTGCCAGCAGCCCAACGACGGGGAATGAGCAGTTCTTC.

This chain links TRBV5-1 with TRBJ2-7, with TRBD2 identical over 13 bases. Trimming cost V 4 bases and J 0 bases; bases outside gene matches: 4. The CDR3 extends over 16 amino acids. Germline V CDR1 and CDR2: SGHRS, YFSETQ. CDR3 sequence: CASSGRTSGSSYEQYF. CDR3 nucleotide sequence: TGCGCCAGCAGCGGGAGGACTAGCGGGAGCTCCTACGAGCAGTACTTC.

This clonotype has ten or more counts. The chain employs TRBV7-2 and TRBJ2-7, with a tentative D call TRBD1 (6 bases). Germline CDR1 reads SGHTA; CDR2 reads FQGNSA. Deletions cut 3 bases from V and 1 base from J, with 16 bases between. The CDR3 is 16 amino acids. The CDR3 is CASSFVPGHFSYEQYF. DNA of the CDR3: TGTGCCAGCAGCTTCGTGCCGGGACACTTTTCCTACGAGCAGTACTTC.

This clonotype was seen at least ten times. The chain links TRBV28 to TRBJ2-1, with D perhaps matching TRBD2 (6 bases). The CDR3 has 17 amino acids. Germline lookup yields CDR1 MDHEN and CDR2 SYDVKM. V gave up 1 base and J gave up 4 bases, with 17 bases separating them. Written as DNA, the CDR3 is TGTGCCAGCAGTTTATTTATGACGGGAGCTTTGTACAATGAGCAGTTCTTC. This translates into CASSLFMTGALYNEQFF.

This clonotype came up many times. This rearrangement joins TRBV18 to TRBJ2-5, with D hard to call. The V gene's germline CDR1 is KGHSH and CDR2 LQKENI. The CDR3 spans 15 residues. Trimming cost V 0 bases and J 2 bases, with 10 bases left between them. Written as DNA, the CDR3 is TGTGCCAGCTCACCACCGATACAGTTTCAAGAGACCCAGTACTTC. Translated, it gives CASSPPIQFQETQYF.

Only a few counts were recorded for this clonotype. CDR3 region: CASSIRRIADPFSTDTQYF. In DNA, the CDR3 is TGTGCCAGTAGTATTAGAAGGATAGCGGATCCTTTTAGCACAGATACGCAGTATTTT. The genes are TRBV19 and TRBJ2-3; tentatively, D is TRBD2 (6 bases). Trimming removed 3 bases at V and 0 bases at J, with 22 bases between. Germline-derived CDR1 and CDR2 are LNHDA and SQIVND (reference sequence). This CDR3 comprises 19 residues.